The 13 T cell receptor beta chains below were found in one sample sequenced in a study of shared clonotypes between healthy human individuals. Clones were read by immunoSEQ multiplex PCR, and TCRdb kept only the in-frame ones, dropping some. The sample has around 1.9 million clones; under 95% are singletons. Naive CD8 isolation took CD45RO-negative cells positively selected for CCR7 and excluded terminally differentiated effector memory CD45RA+ cells. The material sequenced was naive CD8+ T cells from PBMCs. The source is a man between 18 and 35 years old in good health. Some clones in this sample may be carry-over from other donors' samples.

The chain recombines TRBV5-4 with TRBJ1-2; D might be TRBD1 (5 bases). Germline values: CDR1 SGHNT, CDR2 YYREEE (reference sequence). This CDR3 spans 12 amino acids. V was trimmed by 4 bases and J by 5 bases, leaving 9 bases between them. The CDR3 region is CASSPRGYGYTF. The DNA for the CDR3 is TGTGCCAGCAGCCCCCGGGGGTATGGCTACACCTTC.

This sequence joins TRBV6-6 and TRBJ1-1; D is ambiguous. Germline V lookup: CDR1 MNHNY, CDR2 SVGAGI (reference sequence). V lost 0 bases, J lost 5 bases, and 7 bases lay in between. This CDR3 region has 13 residues. Here the CDR3 reads CASSYSWGTEAFF. The CDR3 DNA follows: TGTGCCAGCAGTTACTCTTGGGGTACTGAAGCTTTCTTT.

The genes are TRBV10-1 and TRBJ2-7, with TRBD2 matching over 7 bases. CDR1 WNHNN and CDR2 SYGVQD come from the germline V gene (reference sequence). The CDR3 is 13 residues long. Unmatched junction bases numbered 8, after V lost 6 bases and J lost 6 bases. The CDR3 loop reads CASSDPGLTEQYF. CDR3 nucleotides: TGCGCCAGCAGCGACCCGGGACTAACCGAGCAGTACTTC.

The rearrangement joins TRBV11-2 to TRBJ1-2; no definite D call. CDR1 is SGHAT and CDR2 is FQNNGV in the germline V gene. This CDR3 comprises 14 residues. V was cut by 0 bases and J by 6 bases, with 11 bases left in between. The CDR3 sequence is CASSLDWGSDGYTF. DNA of the CDR3: TGTGCCAGCAGCTTAGATTGGGGTTCTGATGGCTACACCTTC.

The chain carries TRBV4-2 and TRBJ2-1; TRBD2 matches 7 bases. V shed 1 base and J 2 bases; nucleotides not matched to a gene: 11. Germline CDR1 and CDR2: LGHNA and YNFKEQ. This CDR3 has 18 amino acids. The DNA of the CDR3 is TGTGCCAGCAGCCAAGCCGGAGGGACTACCCATCCCTACAATGAGCAGTTCTTC. Protein product: CASSQAGGTTHPYNEQFF.

This clone was detected a few times. The V and J genes are TRBV10-3 and TRBJ1-5, with 8 bases fitting TRBD1. The J segment lost 3 bases and the V segment lost 2 bases, leaving 6 bases of the junction unmatched. Germline loops: CDR1 ENHRY, CDR2 SYGVKD. This CDR3 has 16 residues. DNA of the CDR3: TGTGCCATCAGTGAGCTGGGACAGGACTCCAATCAGCCCCAGCATTTT. It is translated as CAISELGQDSNQPQHF.

This rearrangement joins TRBV7-9 to TRBJ2-5; D is perhaps TRBD2 (6 bases). This CDR3 region has 15 residues. Germline CDR1 and CDR2: SEHNR and FQNEAQ (reference sequence). The V end lost 4 bases, the J end lost 3 bases, and 15 bases lay between the germline ends. The CDR3 spells CASSSRPTGEETQYF. CDR3 DNA: TGTGCCAGCAGCTCCCGGCCCACGGGAGAAGAGACCCAGTACTTC.

The chain has TRBV2 and TRBJ2-7; no clear D gene. The length of the CDR3 is 12 residues. CDR1 and CDR2 from the germline V gene are SNHLY and FYNNEI. V was shortened by 5 bases and J by 3 bases, with 8 bases between the two germline ends. CDR3 DNA sequence: TGTGCCAGCAGTAAGCCAGTCTACGAGCAGTACTTC. This translates into CASSKPVYEQYF.

The CDR3 region has the DNA TGTGCCAGCAGCTTCCAGGGGGGGGGCGCAGATACGCAGTATTTT. Protein sequence: CASSFQGGGADTQYF. The chain is built from TRBV11-2 and TRBJ2-3, with D tentatively TRBD1 or TRBD2 (7 bases each). Germline CDR1 reads SGHAT; CDR2 reads FQNNGV. The V end lost 3 bases, the J end lost 4 bases, and 14 bases lay between the germline ends. This CDR3 has 15 amino acids.

This chain links TRBV19 with TRBJ2-3; D ambiguous. V was pared by 4 bases and J by 1 base, with 18 bases between. Germline V lookup: CDR1 LNHDA, CDR2 SQIVND (reference sequence). CDR3 length: 17 residues. The CDR3, as DNA: TGTGCCAGTAGTACGGAAGAAGACCCCACCCGCACAGATACGCAGTATTTT. This codes for CASSTEEDPTRTDTQYF. Looking up the rest from reference TRBV19 and TRBJ2-3 gives the full variable domain: DGGITQSPKYLFRKEGQNVTLSCEQNLNHDAMYWYRQDPGQGLRLIYYSQIVNDFQKGDIAEGYSVSREKKESFPLTVTSAQKNPTAFYLCASSTEEDPTRTDTQYFGPGTRLTVL.

The chain joins TRBV7-2 to TRBJ2-2; perhaps TRBD2 as D (6 bases). The CDR3 totals 17 residues. The V end lost 5 bases, the J end lost 1 base, and 17 bases lay between the germline ends. The germline V gene has CDR1 SGHTA and CDR2 FQGNSA. This CDR3 reads CASSPPRESENTGELFF. CDR3 bases: TGTGCCAGCAGCCCACCCCGGGAGAGCGAGAACACCGGGGAGCTGTTTTTT.

This chain uses TRBV19 with TRBJ1-2, with 12 bases matching TRBD1. The CDR3 sequence is 15 residues long. Germline loops: CDR1 LNHDA, CDR2 SQIVND (reference sequence). Trimming at V came to 3 bases and at J to 7 bases, leaving 6 bases not matched to a gene. CDR3 sequence reads: CASSILRDRGLGYTF. The CDR3 DNA reads as TGTGCCAGTAGTATTCTCCGGGACAGGGGGCTTGGCTACACCTTC.

The chain links TRBV27 to TRBJ2-7; D gene ambiguous. V was pared by 10 bases and J by 6 bases, with 13 bases between. This CDR3 region has 11 residues. The germline V gene encodes CDR1 MNHEY and CDR2 SMNVEV (reference sequence). This chain's CDR3 is CATADGGEQYF. For the CDR3, the DNA is TGTGCCACCGCCGATGGCGGCGAGCAGTACTTC.